This T cell receptor (beta chain) was sequenced for a study of Ad26.COV2.S vaccination and SARS-CoV-2 variants. Study-level information: Once, or twice with 56 days between doses, Ad26.COV2.S was given intramuscularly. Study-wide results and caveats: Participants given vaccine showed non-spike TCR breadth similar to that of placebo recipients. Possible underestimation of total T cell responses by the TCR breadth and depth analyses was noted.

V gave up 5 bases and J gave up 4 bases, with 14 bases separating them. This CDR3 region has 14 residues. Per the germline V gene, CDR1 is MDHEN and CDR2 is SYDVKM. This clone was seen more than once but under ten times. Its specificity is not known. Method: immunoSEQ multiplex PCR; TCRdb's copy keeps in-frame clones and lacks some. The sample lists approximately 420,000 clones; roughly 90% were seen once. This sample's treatment: around 19 received Ad26.COV2.S at low or high dose, single or two shots; roughly 5 received placebo; per-sample allocation not given. Specimen acquisition occurred on day 63 following the initial vaccine or placebo injection.

This chain uses TRBV28 with TRBJ1-1; possibly TRBD1 for D (6 bases). The sequenced sample was peripheral blood, obtained in a trial of Ad26.COV2.S vaccine versus placebo. This receptor was identified in a person aged 18-65 years who received the Ad26.COV2.S COVID-19 vaccine or a placebo. The CDR3 spells CASSEQGLGTEAFF. The DNA for the CDR3 is TGTGCCAGCAGTGAACAGGGTCTCGGCACTGAAGCTTTCTTT.